Presented here are 24 T cell receptor beta chains from one specimen sequenced in a study of blood T cell repertoires in COVID-19. Method: immunoSEQ multiplex PCR; TCRdb's copy keeps in-frame clones and lacks some. The table lists about 37,000 clones, less than 85% of them singletons, with 13% to 15% in the top ten. The material sequenced was peripheral blood. The origin of the receptors is a woman between 65 and 79 years old with acute or convalescent COVID-19.

The CDR3 DNA reads TGTGCCAGCCTGACAGACACCGCCGCCGGGGAGCTGTTTTTT. Translated, it gives CASLTDTAAGELFF. The chain carries TRBV2 and TRBJ2-2; tentative D call: TRBD1 (5 bases). Germline assignment: CDR1 SNHLY and CDR2 FYNNEI. This CDR3 comprises 14 residues. V was shortened by 8 bases and J by 6 bases, with 16 bases between the two germline ends.

This clone was seen a few times. This sequence joins TRBV28 and TRBJ1-2; D gene unclear. This CDR3 is 13 amino acids long. CDR1 and CDR2 from the germline V gene are MDHEN and SYDVKM. V dropped 6 bases and J dropped 4 bases, with 12 bases sitting between them. This CDR3 reads CASRNRSPYGYTF. CDR3 coding DNA: TGTGCCAGCAGGAACCGGTCCCCCTATGGCTACACCTTC.

The chain has TRBV5-1 and TRBJ2-3; possible D gene TRBD2, 8 bases. Trimming removed 4 bases at V and 1 base at J, with 28 bases between. CDR1 SGHRS and CDR2 YFSETQ come from the germline V gene. This CDR3 is built from 20 residues. The DNA of the CDR3 is TGCGCCAGCAGCCCCGAGGGAGGGACAGAAGGGACTAGACGCACAGATACGCAGTATTTT. This translates into CASSPEGGTEGTRRTDTQYF.

The V call is TRBV29-1, the J call TRBJ2-7; D is possibly TRBD1 (5 bases). The CDR3 totals 11 residues. The V and J ends lost 6 bases and 9 bases respectively, with 15 bases between them. The germline gives CDR1 SQVTM, CDR2 ANQGSEA. The CDR3, as DNA: TGCAGCGTAGTTGACAGCCCCGGGCAGTACTTC. Translation: CSVVDSPGQYF.

This rearrangement joins TRBV27 to TRBJ2-6, with D possibly matching TRBD1 (6 bases). Trimming stripped 1 base from V and 2 bases from J, with 15 bases between. The V gene's germline CDR1 is MNHEY and CDR2 SMNVEV (reference sequence). The CDR3 extends over 18 amino acids. CDR3 in DNA: TGTGCCAGCAGTTTATTGGGACACCGGGTACCTGGGGCCAACGTCCTGACTTTC. Its protein is CASSLLGHRVPGANVLTF. Drawing the rest from reference TRBV27 and TRBJ2-6, the complete variable domain is EAQVTQNPRYLITVTGKKLTVTCSQNMNHEYMSWYRQDPGLGLRQIYYSMNVEVTDKGDVPEGYKVSRKEKRNFPLILESPSPNQTSLYFCASSLLGHRVPGANVLTFGAGSRLTVL.

The CDR3 DNA reads as TGTGCCAGCAGTCCGGGACAGAGAAACACCATATATTTT. It yields the protein CASSPGQRNTIYF. The genes are TRBV28 and TRBJ1-3; 7 nucleotides align to TRBD1. CDR1 MDHEN and CDR2 SYDVKM come from the germline V gene. With V trimmed by 5 bases and J by 5 bases, 3 bases remained unmatched. CDR3 length equals 13 residues.

The rearrangement uses TRBV19 and TRBJ2-1; TRBD1 might be the D (5 bases). Germline V gene data show CDR1 as LNHDA and CDR2 as SQIVND (reference sequence). V lost 2 bases to trimming and J lost 0 bases, with 8 bases between them. The CDR3 contains 15 residues. The CDR3 sequence is CASSITGNSYNEQFF. Here the CDR3 DNA reads TGTGCCAGTAGTATAACAGGAAACTCCTACAATGAGCAGTTCTTC.

The chain uses TRBV12-3 or TRBV12-4 and TRBJ1-1, with a tentative D call TRBD1 (5 bases). The CDR3 runs to 12 residues. Trimming removed 6 bases at V and 10 bases at J, with 15 bases between. The CDR3, as DNA: TGTGCCAGCAGCCCGGGGGAGTGGGGAGCTTTCTTT. Translated, it gives CASSPGEWGAFF.

This chain connects TRBV15 to TRBJ2-3; TRBD2 agrees at 12 bases. V was pared by 2 bases and J by 0 bases, with 3 bases of the junction left unmatched. Germline values: CDR1 LNHNV, CDR2 YYDKDF (reference sequence). The CDR3 is made up of 17 amino acids. CDR3 nucleotides: TGTGCCACCAGCAGATCCGGGACTAGCGGGAGCACAGATACGCAGTATTTT. Protein sequence: CATSRSGTSGSTDTQYF.

The chain combines TRBV5-1 with TRBJ2-7; TRBD1 agrees at 8 bases. The V gene's germline CDR1 is SGHRS and CDR2 YFSETQ. J lost 3 bases, V lost 5 bases, and 7 bases had no gene match. CDR3 length equals 14 residues. CDR3 residues: CASRTGELVYEQYF. The CDR3 DNA reads as TGCGCCAGCAGGACAGGGGAATTGGTCTACGAGCAGTACTTC.

The chain carries TRBV27 and TRBJ1-4; 8 bases are shared with TRBD1. Germline assignment: CDR1 MNHEY and CDR2 SMNVEV (reference sequence). V gave up 5 bases and J gave up 5 bases; unmatched junction bases: 7. The CDR3 is made up of 15 amino acids. CDR3 residues: CASSVRGRGNEKLFF. The DNA for the CDR3 is TGTGCCAGCAGTGTCAGGGGGCGCGGAAATGAAAAACTGTTTTTT.

The chain uses TRBV19 and TRBJ2-7; D possibly corresponds to TRBD1 (6 bases). The CDR3 contains 16 residues. Per germline, CDR1 LNHDA and CDR2 SQIVND (reference sequence). V dropped 8 bases and J dropped 3 bases, with 23 bases sitting between them. Here the CDR3 reads CASGGLGTKAHYEQYF. DNA of the CDR3: TGTGCCAGTGGGGGCCTCGGGACGAAGGCGCACTACGAGCAGTACTTC.

V and J are TRBV28 and TRBJ2-1; 7 bases agree with TRBD2. Germline loops: CDR1 MDHEN, CDR2 SYDVKM. The junction had 3 bases not matched to a gene; V was cut back by 3 bases and J by 7 bases. CDR3 length: 13 residues. CDR3 nucleotide sequence: TGTGCCAGCAGTTTGGGACTAACGAATGAGCAGTTCTTC. It is translated as CASSLGLTNEQFF.

The chain uses TRBV27 and TRBJ2-7; TRBD2 aligns across 13 bases. In germline, CDR1 is MNHEY, CDR2 SMNVEV (reference sequence). Trimming at V came to 3 bases and at J to 6 bases, leaving 2 bases not matched to a gene. The CDR3 contains 14 residues. The CDR3 region has the DNA TGTGCCAGCAGTTTGGGACTAGCGGGACGCGAGCAGTACTTC. This gives the protein CASSLGLAGREQYF.

This clone has only a few counts. The chain recombines TRBV2 with TRBJ1-5, with TRBD1 as a possible D gene (5 bases). Per the germline V gene, CDR1 is SNHLY and CDR2 is FYNNEI. The length of the CDR3 is 13 residues. Trimming pared 6 bases from V and 3 bases from J, leaving 9 bases between. The CDR3 loop is CASRRGSNQPQHF. The CDR3 DNA is TGTGCCAGCAGAAGGGGATCCAATCAGCCCCAGCATTTT.

This clone was seen a single time. The V gene is TRBV5-4, the J gene TRBJ2-1; 7 bases agree with TRBD2. The CDR3 runs to 15 residues. Germline V CDR1 and CDR2: SGHNT, YYREEE (reference sequence). V trimming: 0 bases; J trimming: 5 bases; junction bases outside the gene matches: 5. The CDR3 nucleotides are TGTGCCAGCAGCTTGGCACTTGGGAGGGACAATGAGCAGTTCTTC. It codes for CASSLALGRDNEQFF.

The J gene is TRBJ2-7, the V gene TRBV28, with TRBD1 identical over 9 bases. Looked up from germline, CDR1 is MDHEN and CDR2 is SYDVKM. Trimming took 4 bases from V and 3 from J; bases not matched to a gene: 7. The CDR3 is made up of 15 amino acids. DNA of the CDR3: TGTGCCAGCAGTTCGATACAGGGGGCGAACTACGAGCAGTACTTC. It encodes CASSSIQGANYEQYF.

The chain carries TRBV28 and TRBJ2-7, with no clear D. CDR3 length: 14 amino acids. V was pared by 6 bases and J by 3 bases, with 15 bases between. The V gene's germline CDR1 is MDHEN and CDR2 SYDVKM. The CDR3 protein is CASRRRWAGYEQYF. The CDR3 DNA sequence: TGTGCCAGCAGGCGTCGGTGGGCTGGCTACGAGCAGTACTTC.

V and J are TRBV9 and TRBJ2-3; 7 nucleotides match TRBD2. Looked up from germline, CDR1 is SGDLS and CDR2 is YYNGEE. The CDR3 is 14 residues long. The trim removed 3 bases at V and 2 bases at J, leaving 3 bases unmatched. The CDR3 reads CASSASGPTDTQYF. For the CDR3, the DNA is TGTGCCAGCAGCGCTAGCGGTCCCACAGATACGCAGTATTTT.

The CDR3 coding sequence is TGTGCCAGTAGTATTTGGGGCAGGGTGTCCGCTGGCTACACCTTC. Translating it yields CASSIWGRVSAGYTF. The chain couples TRBV19 to TRBJ1-2; TRBD1 might be the D (5 bases). V shed 3 bases and J shed 7 bases, with 18 bases lying between them. Germline V gene data show CDR1 as LNHDA and CDR2 as SQIVND (reference sequence). The CDR3 extends over 15 amino acids.

The chain has TRBV7-9 and TRBJ1-2, with 8 bases aligning to TRBD1. With V trimmed by 3 bases and J by 8 bases, 11 bases remained unmatched. CDR3 length equals 15 residues. Germline V gene lookup returns CDR1 SEHNR and CDR2 FQNEAQ (reference sequence). The CDR3 is CASSFFTRTGYGYTF. The CDR3 region has the DNA TGTGCCAGCAGCTTTTTCACCAGGACAGGGTACGGCTACACCTTC.

The chain employs TRBV19 and TRBJ2-3; 12 positions match TRBD2. The CDR3 spans 16 residues. The germline V gene has CDR1 LNHDA and CDR2 SQIVND (reference sequence). The V segment lost 5 bases and the J segment 3 bases; nucleotides outside the gene matches: 6. In DNA form, the CDR3 reads TGTGCCAGTAGTCCTCTAGCGGGGGGGCCTACAGATACGCAGTATTTT. It translates to CASSPLAGGPTDTQYF.

V usage is TRBV10-2 and J usage is TRBJ1-2; 7 nucleotides agree with TRBD1. V was clipped by 5 bases and J by 3 bases; unmatched bases: 6. There are 14 residues in the CDR3. The germline V gene encodes CDR1 WSHSY and CDR2 SAAADI. This chain's CDR3 is CASSPTGVDYGYTF. The CDR3 region has the DNA TGCGCCAGCAGTCCCACAGGGGTGGACTATGGCTACACCTTC.

This chain uses TRBV28 with TRBJ2-1, with 10 positions matching TRBD2. V was pared by 5 bases and J by 0 bases, with 13 bases of the junction left unmatched. The CDR3 is made up of 19 amino acids. Germline-derived CDR1 and CDR2 are MDHEN and SYDVKM. The CDR3 nucleotides are TGTGCCAGCAGTCCGGGGACTAGCGAGCCCAAGAGCTCCTACAATGAGCAGTTCTTC. Amino acid sequence: CASSPGTSEPKSSYNEQFF.